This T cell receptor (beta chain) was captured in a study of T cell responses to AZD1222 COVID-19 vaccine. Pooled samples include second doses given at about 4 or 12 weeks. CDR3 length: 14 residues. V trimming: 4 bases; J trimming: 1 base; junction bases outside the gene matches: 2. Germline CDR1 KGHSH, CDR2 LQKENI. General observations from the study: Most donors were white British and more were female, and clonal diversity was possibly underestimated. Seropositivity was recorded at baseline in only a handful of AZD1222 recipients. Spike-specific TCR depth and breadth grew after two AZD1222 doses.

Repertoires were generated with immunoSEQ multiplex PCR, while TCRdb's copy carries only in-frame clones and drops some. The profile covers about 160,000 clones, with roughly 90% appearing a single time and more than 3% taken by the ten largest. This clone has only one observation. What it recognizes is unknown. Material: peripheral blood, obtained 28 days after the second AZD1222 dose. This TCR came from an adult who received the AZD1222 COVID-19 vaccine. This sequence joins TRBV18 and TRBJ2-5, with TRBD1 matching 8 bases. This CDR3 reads CASSLQGAQETQYF. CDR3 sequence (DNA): TGTGCCAGCTCACTTCAGGGGGCCCAAGAGACCCAGTACTTC.